A single sample is the source of the 14 T cell receptor beta chains below, sequenced in a study of cytomegalovirus exposure and HLA in healthy donors. The PCR was carried out with 60 Vbeta primers and 13 Jbeta primers. Repertoires were generated with immunoSEQ multiplex PCR, while TCRdb's copy carries only in-frame clones and drops some. Of 100,000 or so clones listed, about 76% were seen once; the top ten hold around 5%. What was sequenced was PBMCs. All receptors come from a woman between 40 and 50 years old in good health and CMV-seronegative.

The rearrangement links TRBV30 to TRBJ1-4; 10 bases are a match to TRBD1. Per germline, CDR1 GTSNPN and CDR2 SVGIG (reference sequence). With V trimmed by 0 bases and J by 7 bases, 8 bases remained unmatched. This CDR3 is 16 amino acids long. For the CDR3, the DNA is TGTGCCTGGAGTGTAGGGGCGGGACAGGGGAGTGAAAAACTGTTTTTT. It is translated as CAWSVGAGQGSEKLFF.

This sequence joins TRBV19 and TRBJ1-2; tentative D call: TRBD1 (6 bases). The CDR3 contains 13 residues. The ends were cut back, 9 bases at V and 2 bases at J, with 13 bases in the middle. In germline, CDR1 is LNHDA, CDR2 SQIVND (reference sequence). CDR3 nucleotides: TGTGCCAGCCAGACAGGCAACAACTATGGCTACACCTTC. Protein sequence: CASQTGNNYGYTF. The whole variable domain, remainder taken from reference TRBV19 and TRBJ1-2, is DGGITQSPKYLFRKEGQNVTLSCEQNLNHDAMYWYRQDPGQGLRLIYYSQIVNDFQKGDIAEGYSVSREKKESFPLTVTSAQKNPTAFYLCASQTGNNYGYTFGSGTRLTVV.

The chain links TRBV5-4 to TRBJ1-1; D is unresolved. The CDR3 loop spans 12 amino acids. Trimming took off 2 bases at V and 4 bases at J, with 6 bases between the two ends. CDR1 and CDR2 (germline): SGHNT, YYREEE (reference sequence). The CDR3 DNA is TGTGCCAGCAGCTTTCGAGGCACTGAAGCTTTCTTT. Its translation is CASSFRGTEAFF. Complete variable domain (other parts from reference TRBV5-4 and TRBJ1-1): ETGVTQSPTHLIKTRGQQVTLRCSSQSGHNTVSWYQQALGQGPQFIFQYYREEENGRGNFPPRFSGLQFPNYSSELNVNALELDDSALYLCASSFRGTEAFFGQGTRLTVV.

J is TRBJ2-3 and V is TRBV6-5, with a weak D call TRBD1 (6 bases). This CDR3 is built from 15 residues. The ends were cut back, 6 bases at V and 2 bases at J, with 15 bases in the middle. Looked up from germline, CDR1 is MNHEY and CDR2 is SVGAGI. The CDR3, as DNA: TGTGCCAGCAGGCCGACAGGAGTCCTCACAGATACGCAGTATTTT. Its protein product is CASRPTGVLTDTQYF.

CDR3 in DNA: TGTGCCAGTCGTTCTAACAGGAACACTGAAGCTTTCTTT. Protein sequence: CASRSNRNTEAFF. The rearrangement links TRBV19 to TRBJ1-1; D is uncertain. V lost 8 bases and J 1 base, leaving 11 bases between the germline ends. Germline loops: CDR1 LNHDA, CDR2 SQIVND (reference sequence). The CDR3 extends over 13 amino acids. Looking up the rest from reference TRBV19 and TRBJ1-1 gives the full variable domain: DGGITQSPKYLFRKEGQNVTLSCEQNLNHDAMYWYRQDPGQGLRLIYYSQIVNDFQKGDIAEGYSVSREKKESFPLTVTSAQKNPTAFYLCASRSNRNTEAFFGQGTRLTVV.

V is TRBV20-1 and J is TRBJ1-1, with D uncertain. The CDR3 consists of 10 residues. Per the germline V gene, CDR1 is DFQATT and CDR2 is SNEGSKA (reference sequence). V shed 1 base and J shed 7 bases, with 4 bases lying between them. In nucleotides, the CDR3 is TGCAGTGCTAGAGGCAGTGAAGCTTTCTTT. Translating gives CSARGSEAFF.

The chain joins TRBV2 to TRBJ1-2; D possibly corresponds to TRBD1 (5 bases). The CDR3 has 12 residues. Germline V lookup: CDR1 SNHLY, CDR2 FYNNEI. Trimming took 6 bases from V and 5 from J, leaving 10 bases between them. The CDR3 DNA reads as TGTGCCAGCAGCGCGGGGGGTTATGGCTACACCTTC. It encodes CASSAGGYGYTF.

In this sample, this clone turned up once. The chain links TRBV5-6 to TRBJ2-5, with TRBD1 identical over 7 bases. The CDR3 is 13 residues long. Germline assignment: CDR1 SGHDT and CDR2 YYEEEE. With 1 base clipped from V and 5 bases from J, the junction kept 2 bases outside the gene matches. DNA for the CDR3: TGTGCCAGCAGCTTGAAAGGGGGCGAGACCCAGTACTTC. Residues: CASSLKGGETQYF.

The chain carries TRBV5-1 and TRBJ1-2, with D possibly matching TRBD1 (6 bases). V shed 4 bases and J shed 8 bases, with 18 bases lying between them. The germline gives CDR1 SGHRS, CDR2 YFSETQ. This CDR3 region has 14 residues. This CDR3 reads CASSPLRGGYGYTF. CDR3 in DNA: TGCGCCAGCAGCCCTTTGAGGGGGGGCTACGGCTACACCTTC.

This chain links TRBV2 with TRBJ2-3, with D maybe TRBD1 (6 bases). This CDR3 region has 15 residues. Trimming removed 4 bases from V and 8 bases from J, with 19 bases in between. Germline-derived CDR1 and CDR2 are SNHLY and FYNNEI. CDR3 loop: CASSGALPTGSTQYF. The CDR3 DNA sequence: TGTGCCAGCAGTGGAGCGCTCCCGACAGGCAGTACGCAGTATTTT.

V usage is TRBV15 and J usage is TRBJ1-2; 7 positions match TRBD1. This CDR3 has 15 residues. Germline loops: CDR1 LNHNV, CDR2 YYDKDF (reference sequence). V lost 0 bases to trimming and J lost 4 bases; unmatched junction nucleotides: 5. CDR3 amino acids: CATSRDPTGSYGYTF. The CDR3 DNA sequence: TGTGCCACCAGCAGAGATCCGACAGGGAGCTATGGCTACACCTTC.

This clone was detected a few times. The chain uses TRBV5-4 and TRBJ1-2; possibly TRBD1 for D (6 bases). The CDR3 sequence is 15 residues long. Germline loops: CDR1 SGHNT, CDR2 YYREEE (reference sequence). V was shortened by 5 bases and J by 8 bases, with 22 bases between the two germline ends. DNA of the CDR3: TGTGCCAGCAGGCCCGACTGGGCACAGGGTGGAGGCTACACCTTC. Translation: CASRPDWAQGGGYTF.

This clone has only a few counts. The chain joins TRBV18 to TRBJ1-2, with 10 bases that match TRBD1. Germline values: CDR1 KGHSH, CDR2 LQKENI. The CDR3 consists of 15 residues. V was pared by 2 bases and J by 2 bases, with 2 bases of the junction left unmatched. The CDR3 sequence is CASSPGQGENYGYTF. In DNA, the CDR3 is TGTGCCAGCTCACCAGGACAGGGGGAAAACTATGGCTACACCTTC. The whole variable domain, filled in from reference TRBV18 and TRBJ1-2, reads NAGVMQNPRHLVRRRGQEARLRCSPMKGHSHVYWYRQLPEEGLKFMVYLQKENIIDESGMPKERFSAEFPKEGPSILRIQQVVRGDSAAYFCASSPGQGENYGYTFGSGTRLTVV.

V and J are TRBV6-6 and TRBJ1-2; TRBD1 aligns across 9 bases. The ends lost 7 bases at V and 8 bases at J; junction bases unmatched: 11. This CDR3 contains 14 residues. CDR1 MNHNY and CDR2 SVGAGI come from the germline V gene (reference sequence). CDR3 nucleotides: TGTGCCAGCATCTCCCGGACAGGGGATGAGGGCTACACCTTC. Protein: CASISRTGDEGYTF.